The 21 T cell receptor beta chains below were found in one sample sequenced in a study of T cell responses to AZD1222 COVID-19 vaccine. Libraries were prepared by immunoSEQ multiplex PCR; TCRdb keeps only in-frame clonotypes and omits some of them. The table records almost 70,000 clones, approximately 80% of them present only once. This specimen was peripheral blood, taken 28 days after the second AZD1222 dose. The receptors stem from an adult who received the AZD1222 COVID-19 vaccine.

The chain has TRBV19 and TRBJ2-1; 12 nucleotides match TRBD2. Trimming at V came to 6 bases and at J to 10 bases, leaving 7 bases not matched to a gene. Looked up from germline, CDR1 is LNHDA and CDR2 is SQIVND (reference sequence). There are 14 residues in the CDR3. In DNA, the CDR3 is TGTGCCAGTAGCCTAGCGGGGGGGCCATCCGAGCAGTTCTTC. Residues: CASSLAGGPSEQFF.

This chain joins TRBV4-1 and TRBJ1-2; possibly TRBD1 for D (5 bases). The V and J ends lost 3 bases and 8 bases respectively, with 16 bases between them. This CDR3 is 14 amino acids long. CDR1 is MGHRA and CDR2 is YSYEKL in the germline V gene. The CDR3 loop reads CASSHQLQEHGYTF. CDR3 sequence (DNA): TGCGCCAGCAGCCACCAGCTACAGGAACACGGCTACACCTTC.

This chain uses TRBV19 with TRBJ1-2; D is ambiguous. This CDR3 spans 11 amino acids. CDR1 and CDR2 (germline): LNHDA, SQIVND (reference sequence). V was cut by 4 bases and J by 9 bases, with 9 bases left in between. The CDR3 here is CASSTSDRYTF. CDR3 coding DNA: TGTGCCAGTAGTACATCGGACCGCTACACCTTC.

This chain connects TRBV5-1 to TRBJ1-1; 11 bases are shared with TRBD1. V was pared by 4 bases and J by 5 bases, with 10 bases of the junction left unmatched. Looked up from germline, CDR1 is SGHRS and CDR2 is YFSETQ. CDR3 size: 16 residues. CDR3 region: CASSRDGQGAGTEAFF. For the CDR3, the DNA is TGCGCCAGCAGCCGCGACGGACAGGGGGCTGGTACTGAAGCTTTCTTT.

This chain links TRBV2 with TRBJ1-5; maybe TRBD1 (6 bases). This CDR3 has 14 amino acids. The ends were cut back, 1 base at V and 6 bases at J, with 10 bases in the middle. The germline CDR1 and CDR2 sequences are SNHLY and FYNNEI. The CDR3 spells CASSEEAGAQPQHF. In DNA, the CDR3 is TGTGCCAGCAGTGAAGAGGCAGGGGCTCAGCCCCAGCATTTT.

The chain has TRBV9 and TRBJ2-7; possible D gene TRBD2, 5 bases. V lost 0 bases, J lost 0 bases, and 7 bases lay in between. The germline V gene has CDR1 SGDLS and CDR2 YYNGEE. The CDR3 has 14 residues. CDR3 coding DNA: TGTGCCAGCAGCGTAGGAGGGAGCTCCTACGAGCAGTACTTC. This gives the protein CASSVGGSSYEQYF.

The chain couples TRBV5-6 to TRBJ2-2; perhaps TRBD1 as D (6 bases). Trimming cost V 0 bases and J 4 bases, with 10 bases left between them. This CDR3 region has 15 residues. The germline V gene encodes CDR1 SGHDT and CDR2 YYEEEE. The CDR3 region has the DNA TGTGCCAGCAGCTTGGGTGGGGGCGTCACCGGGGAGCTGTTTTTT. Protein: CASSLGGGVTGELFF.

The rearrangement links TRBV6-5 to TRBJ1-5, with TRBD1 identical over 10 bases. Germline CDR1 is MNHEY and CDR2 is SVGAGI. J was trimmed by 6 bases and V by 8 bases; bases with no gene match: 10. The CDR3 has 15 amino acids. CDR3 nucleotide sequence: TGTGCCAGCGGCCGGGACAGGGGTTCCACTCAGCCCCAGCATTTT. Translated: CASGRDRGSTQPQHF.

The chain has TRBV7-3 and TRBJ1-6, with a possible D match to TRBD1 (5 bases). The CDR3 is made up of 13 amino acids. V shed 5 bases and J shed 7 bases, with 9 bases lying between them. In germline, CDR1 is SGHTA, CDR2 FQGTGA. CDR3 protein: CASSGHQNSPLHF. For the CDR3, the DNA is TGTGCCAGCAGCGGACATCAGAATTCACCCCTCCACTTT.

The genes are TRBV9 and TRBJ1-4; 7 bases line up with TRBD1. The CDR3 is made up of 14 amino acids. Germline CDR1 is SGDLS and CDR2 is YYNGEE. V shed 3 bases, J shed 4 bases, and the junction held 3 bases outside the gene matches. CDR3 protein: CASSAGTDNEKLFF. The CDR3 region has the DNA TGTGCCAGCAGCGCCGGGACAGATAATGAAAAACTGTTTTTT.

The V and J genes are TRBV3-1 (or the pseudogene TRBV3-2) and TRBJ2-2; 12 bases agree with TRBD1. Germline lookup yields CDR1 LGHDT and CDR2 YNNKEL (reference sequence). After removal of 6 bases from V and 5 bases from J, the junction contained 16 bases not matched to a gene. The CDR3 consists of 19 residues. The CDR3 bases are TGTGCCAGCAGGCAAAACTCCGGGACAGGGGGCCCCAGGACCGGGGAGCTGTTTTTT. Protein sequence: CASRQNSGTGGPRTGELFF.

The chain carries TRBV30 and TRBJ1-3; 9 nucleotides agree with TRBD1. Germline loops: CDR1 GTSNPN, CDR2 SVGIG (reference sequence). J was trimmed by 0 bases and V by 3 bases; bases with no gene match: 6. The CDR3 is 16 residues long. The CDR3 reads CAWRDRGLSSGNTIYF. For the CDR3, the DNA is TGTGCCTGGAGGGACAGGGGTTTATCCTCTGGAAACACCATATATTTT.

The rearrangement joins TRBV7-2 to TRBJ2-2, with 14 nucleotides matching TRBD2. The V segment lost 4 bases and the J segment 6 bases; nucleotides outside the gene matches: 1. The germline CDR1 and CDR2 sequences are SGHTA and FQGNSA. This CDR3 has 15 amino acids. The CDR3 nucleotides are TGTGCCAGCAGCTCGACTAGCGGGGGGGCCGGGGAGCTGTTTTTT. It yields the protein CASSSTSGGAGELFF.

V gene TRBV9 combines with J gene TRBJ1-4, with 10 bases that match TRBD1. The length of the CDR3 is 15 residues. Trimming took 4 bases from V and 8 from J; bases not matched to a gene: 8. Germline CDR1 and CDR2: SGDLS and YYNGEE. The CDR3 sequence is CASSPLTGGEEKLFF. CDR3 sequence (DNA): TGTGCCAGCAGCCCACTGACAGGGGGCGAGGAAAAACTGTTTTTT.

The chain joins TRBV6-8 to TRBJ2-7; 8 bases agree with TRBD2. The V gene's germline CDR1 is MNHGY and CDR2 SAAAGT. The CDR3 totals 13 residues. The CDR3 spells CSGGPKGSYEQYF. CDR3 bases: TGTAGCGGGGGACCAAAAGGATCCTACGAGCAGTACTTC.

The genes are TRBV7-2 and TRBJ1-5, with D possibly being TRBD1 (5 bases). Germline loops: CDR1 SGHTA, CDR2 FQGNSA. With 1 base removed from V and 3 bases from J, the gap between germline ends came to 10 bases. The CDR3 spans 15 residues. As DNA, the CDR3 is TGTGCCAGCAGCTTAGGAGGGACGAACAATCAGCCCCAGCATTTT. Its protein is CASSLGGTNNQPQHF.

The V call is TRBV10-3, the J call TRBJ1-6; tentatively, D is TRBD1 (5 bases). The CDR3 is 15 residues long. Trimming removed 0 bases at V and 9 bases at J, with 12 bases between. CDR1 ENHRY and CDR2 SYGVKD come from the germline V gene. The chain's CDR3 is CAISESRGSASPLHF. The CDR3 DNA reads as TGTGCCATCAGTGAGTCGAGGGGCTCGGCTTCACCCCTCCACTTT.

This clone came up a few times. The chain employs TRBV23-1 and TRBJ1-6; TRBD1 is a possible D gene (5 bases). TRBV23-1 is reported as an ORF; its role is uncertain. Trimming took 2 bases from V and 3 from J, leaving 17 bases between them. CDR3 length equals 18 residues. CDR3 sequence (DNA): TGCGCCAGCAGTCAACCGGGGAAAGGGGCCTTCTATAATTCACCCCTCCACTTT. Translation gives CASSQPGKGAFYNSPLHF.

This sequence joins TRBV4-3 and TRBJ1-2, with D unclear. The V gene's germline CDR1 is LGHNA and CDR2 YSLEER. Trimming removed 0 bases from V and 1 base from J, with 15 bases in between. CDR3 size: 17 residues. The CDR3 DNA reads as TGCGCCAGCAGCCAAGATTCCGTGGTAGCTTATAACTATGGCTACACCTTC. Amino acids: CASSQDSVVAYNYGYTF.

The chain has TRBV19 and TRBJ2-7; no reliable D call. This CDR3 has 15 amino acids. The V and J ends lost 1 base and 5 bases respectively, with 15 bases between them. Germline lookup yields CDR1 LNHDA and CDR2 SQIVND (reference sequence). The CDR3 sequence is CASSIGSRVFNEQYF. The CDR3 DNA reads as TGTGCCAGTAGTATAGGTTCTAGGGTATTCAACGAGCAGTACTTC.

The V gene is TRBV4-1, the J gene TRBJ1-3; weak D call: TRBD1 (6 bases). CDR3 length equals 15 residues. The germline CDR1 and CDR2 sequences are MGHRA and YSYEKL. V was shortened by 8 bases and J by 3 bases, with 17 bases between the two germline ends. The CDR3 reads CASGALRGLGNTIYF. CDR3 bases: TGCGCCAGCGGGGCCCTCAGGGGCCTTGGAAACACCATATATTTT.